This T cell receptor (beta chain) appears in the sequencing data of a study of tumor and adjacent non-tumor tissue in lung cancer. A modified ARM-PCR protocol with three rounds of nested PCR amplified TCRbeta. TCRdb passed the multiplex PCR reads through MiXCR, listing each CDR3 protein once. The table has over 110,000 distinct CDR3 sequences, around two thirds seen once. There are 12 residues in the CDR3. Germline V gene sequence: CDR1 DFQATT, CDR2 SNEGSKA (reference sequence). With regard to this clonotype: Possible read error: a much larger clone is one base away.

The template was RNA from unsorted bulk tissue. The sequenced sample was lung tumor tissue. V is TRBV20-1 and J is TRBJ2-1; possibly TRBD1 for D (6 bases). The receptor's source is a man aged 55 to 70 with small cell lung cancer. CDR3 coding DNA: TGCAGTGCAAAGGACAGACACAATGAGCAGCTCTTC. It translates to CSAKDRHNEQLF.